The 5 T cell receptor beta chains presented below share a single source sample, sequenced in a study of PD-1 blockade in classical Hodgkin lymphoma (dated by TCRdb to the early 2020s). Library preparation used the immunoSEQ multiplex PCR assay. TCRdb's version of the immuneACCESS table is confined to in-frame rearrangements and falls short of the full clone set. An unresolved V gene accounts for under half of the shortfall where checked; the remainder is of unknown origin. This sample comprises a few thousand clones, around 74% of them detected only once. The top ten constitute approximately 17% of the sample. Reading the label with the study, this specimen's time point is: cycle 1 day 1 (C1D1), immediately before nivolumab initiation. Every trial patient had relapsed following autologous stem cell transplantation, and prior brentuximab vedotin exposure was what differed among cohorts A, B and C. A Miltenyi CD8+ T cell isolation kit was used for magnetic negative selection to purify CD8+ T cells from thawed PBMCs.

This material consisted of CD8+ T cells from blood, taken at baseline. The receptors originated from a human donor with classical Hodgkin lymphoma.

The chain links TRBV28 to TRBJ2-1; 13 nucleotides match TRBD2. From germline, CDR1 is MDHEN and CDR2 SYDVKM. The CDR3 totals 17 residues. The J segment lost 9 bases and the V segment lost 0 bases, leaving 8 bases of the junction unmatched. The CDR3, as DNA: TGTGCCAGCAGTTTATGGTCACTAGCGGGGGGGCCGGGTGAGCAGTTCTTC. It encodes CASSLWSLAGGPGEQFF.

This clone was recorded a few times. The chain employs TRBV7-2 and TRBJ1-6; no definite D call. Germline V gives CDR1 SGHTA, CDR2 FQGNSA. The CDR3 has 13 residues. V gave up 2 bases and J gave up 7 bases, with 6 bases separating them. Written as DNA, the CDR3 is TGTGCCAGCAGCTTATTAGGGAATTCACCCCTCCACTTT. This translates into CASSLLGNSPLHF.

The chain couples TRBV2 to TRBJ1-4; 10 bases map to TRBD1. This CDR3 is built from 17 residues. J was trimmed by 3 bases and V by 6 bases; bases with no gene match: 10. Germline assignment: CDR1 SNHLY and CDR2 FYNNEI. The CDR3 sequence is CASRDRDRGPANEKLFF. The CDR3 region has the DNA TGTGCCAGCAGAGACCGGGACAGGGGACCTGCTAATGAAAAACTGTTTTTT.

This chain connects TRBV30 to TRBJ2-7; D is ambiguous. The germline V gene encodes CDR1 GTSNPN and CDR2 SVGIG (reference sequence). The length of the CDR3 is 12 residues. Trimming stripped 2 bases from V and 2 bases from J, with 7 bases between. CDR3 in DNA: TGTGCCTGGAGTCCCCAGGCCTACGAGCAGTACTTC. This gives the protein CAWSPQAYEQYF.

J is TRBJ1-1 and V is TRBV29-1; no clear D gene. This CDR3 has 14 amino acids. Germline V gene sequence: CDR1 SQVTM, CDR2 ANQGSEA. Trimming removed 6 bases at V and 3 bases at J, with 17 bases between. The CDR3 here is CSVAISLGHTEAFF. CDR3 sequence (DNA): TGCAGCGTAGCTATCAGCTTAGGGCACACTGAAGCTTTCTTT.